These T cell receptor beta chains were read from a single sample in a study of shared clonotypes between healthy human individuals. The repertoire was sequenced with immunoSEQ multiplex PCR; TCRdb's copy has only in-frame clones and lacks some. This table has around 2.5 million clones, 93% appearing once. The sample was naive CD4+ T cells from PBMCs. These receptors were collected from a man younger than 35 in good health. Some clones in this sample may be carry-over from other donors' samples. Each CDR3 is given with its conserved first and last residue. The order of the fields is D gene, J gene, V gene, clone size, CDR3 DNA, CDR3 protein. The D gene is left open where the match is weak. Rows may omit the clone size; those that give it use once, few, many or a size class.

>NA|TRBJ2-7|TRBV6-5|NA
TGTGCCAGCTCGCCGGGGGGCTTCTCCTACGAGCAGTACTTC
CASSPGGFSYEQYF
>TRBD1|TRBJ2-7|TRBV7-8|NA
TGTGCCAGCAGCTTAGGCCCTGGACAGGTCTACGAGCAGTACTTC
CASSLGPGQVYEQYF
>TRBD2|TRBJ2-7|TRBV14|NA
TGTGCCAGCAGCCGCGCACTAGCGGGAGACGAGCAGTACTTC
CASSRALAGDEQYF
>TRBD1|TRBJ1-3|TRBV11-2|NA
TGTGCCAGCAGGCCCACAGGGGACTCTGGAAACACCATATATTTT
CASRPTGDSGNTIYF
>NA|TRBJ2-7|TRBV9|NA
TGTGCCAGCAGCGTAGGATCGGGAGCTCTCTCCTACGAGCAGTACTTC
CASSVGSGALSYEQYF
>NA|TRBJ1-2|TRBV6-5|NA
TGTGCCAGCCGGGTGGGAGGAGGGGCGCGTGGCTACACCTTC
CASRVGGGARGYTF
>NA|TRBJ2-7|TRBV5-6|NA
TGTGCCAGCAGCTTGCTATCGGTCGAGCAGTACTTC
CASSLLSVEQYF
>NA|TRBJ2-5|TRBV11-2|once
TGTGCCAGCACCGAGTCAGGAGTGAGGGGCCACGAGACCCAGTACTTC
CASTESGVRGHETQYF
>NA|TRBJ1-3|TRBV11-3|NA
TGTGCCAGCAGCTTCTACCCCTCTGGAAACACCATATATTTT
CASSFYPSGNTIYF
>TRBD2|TRBJ2-3|TRBV28|once
TGTGCCAGCAGTGGACTAGCGGGACCGGGGAGCGCAGATACGCAGTATTTT
CASSGLAGPGSADTQYF
>NA|TRBJ1-2|TRBV7-9|NA
TGTGCCAGCAGCTTACGAACCGAGGGTGGAGGCTACACCTTC
CASSLRTEGGGYTF
>NA|TRBJ2-7|TRBV12-1|NA
TGTGCCAGCAGCTCCGCCGGGAGCTCCTACGAGCAGTACTTC
CASSSAGSSYEQYF
>NA|TRBJ1-2|TRBV30|NA
TGTACCTGGACCCAATCGCTTGTTGGCTACACCTTC
CTWTQSLVGYTF
>TRBD1|TRBJ2-7|TRBV5-4|NA
TGTGCCAGCAGCTTGGGTGGACAGGGACCATCAACCTACGAGCAGTACTTC
CASSLGGQGPSTYEQYF
>NA|TRBJ1-2|TRBV9|once
TGTGCCAGCAGCCCCAACCCTGGGGGAACAGTGCGAGGCTACACCTTC
CASSPNPGGTVRGYTF
>NA|TRBJ2-7|TRBV28|NA
TGTGCCAGCAGTTTAACCCGTGGACTGACCTACGAGCAGTACTTC
CASSLTRGLTYEQYF
>TRBD1|TRBJ1-4|TRBV6-5|NA
TGTGCCAGCAGTTACTCATGGACAGGGGCCAATGAAAAACTGTTTTTT
CASSYSWTGANEKLFF
>NA|TRBJ1-3|TRBV11-2|NA
TGTGCCAGCAGCTTACCGGGACGAAGCTCTGGAAACACCATATATTTT
CASSLPGRSSGNTIYF
>NA|TRBJ2-7|TRBV11-2|NA
TGTGCCAGCAGCTTATGGACGAGAGCGACAGAGCAGTACTTC
CASSLWTRATEQYF
>TRBD1|TRBJ1-4|TRBV5-6|NA
TGTGCCAGCAGCACACAGGGGGCAACTAATGAAAAACTGTTTTTT
CASSTQGATNEKLFF
>NA|TRBJ1-5|TRBV2|few
TGTGCCAGCAGTGCCGACAGCCGATACCAGCCCCAGCATTTT
CASSADSRYQPQHF
>NA|TRBJ1-5|TRBV7-9|NA
TGTGCCAGCAGCCACGAGAATAGCAATCAGCCCCAGCATTTT
CASSHENSNQPQHF
>NA|TRBJ2-7|TRBV28|NA
TGTGCCAGCAGCTCCCCCTTGGTCGTAAACGAGCAGTACTTC
CASSSPLVVNEQYF
>NA|TRBJ2-3|TRBV7-2|NA
TGTGCCAGCAGCCGTAACTCTGGACCCACGGCAGATACGCAGTATTTT
CASSRNSGPTADTQYF
>NA|TRBJ1-2|TRBV4-2|once
TGTGCCAGCAGCGAGACGTCGGGGTGGGATGGCTACACCTTC
CASSETSGWDGYTF
>NA|TRBJ2-7|TRBV6-5|NA
TGTGCCAGCAGTTACTCTGGGACGGGTACCTACGAGCAGTACTTC
CASSYSGTGTYEQYF
>TRBD2|TRBJ2-5|TRBV19|NA
TGTGCCAGTAGTTCAGGACTAGCGGGAGGCCCACGCGGAAGAGAGACCCAGTACTTC
CASSSGLAGGPRGRETQYF
>NA|TRBJ1-2|TRBV5-6|NA
TGTGCCAGCAGCTTGTTCTCGGTGGGACAACGTGGAGGCTACACCTTC
CASSLFSVGQRGGYTF
>TRBD1|TRBJ2-7|TRBV7-9|NA
TGTGCCAGCAGCTTAGGGGGACGGACAGGGAACTCCTACGAGCAGTACTTC
CASSLGGRTGNSYEQYF
>NA|TRBJ2-1|TRBV28|NA
TGTGCCAGCAGTCCCGAAACCTACAATGAGCAGTTCTTC
CASSPETYNEQFF
>NA|TRBJ2-5|TRBV5-4|NA
TGTGCCAGCAGCTTAGAGGGGAGGGAGACCCAGTACTTC
CASSLEGRETQYF
>TRBD1|TRBJ1-5|TRBV30|NA
TGTGCCTGGAGTCTGGGACAGAGGAGTCAGCCCCAGCATTTT
CAWSLGQRSQPQHF
>NA|TRBJ2-1|TRBV11-3|NA
TGTGCCAGCAGCAACCGGCGGGACAATGAGCAGTTCTTC
CASSNRRDNEQFF
>TRBD2|TRBJ2-5|TRBV7-3|once
TGTGCCACGCCGTCGTGGCGGGAGGTAAGATCCGGGGAGACCCAGTACTTC
CATPSWREVRSGETQYF
>TRBD1|TRBJ1-1|TRBV6-5|NA
TGTGCCAACTCGACAGGGGGCGAGTGGGCTTTCTTT
CANSTGGEWAFF
>TRBD1|TRBJ1-4|TRBV19|NA
TGTGCCAGCCGGAGGACAGGGGGCCGTGAAAAACTGTTTTTT
CASRRTGGREKLFF